This T cell receptor (beta chain) was documented in a study of blood T cell repertoires in COVID-19. Participant age was roughly 18 to 89 years, and participants resided in fewer than 30 US areas. Before being deemed recovered, Cohort 3 donors had two negative PCRs, clearance, or symptom resolution. CDR3 length: 16 residues. Germline V gives CDR1 SGDLS, CDR2 YYNGEE. Trimming pared 4 bases from V and 2 bases from J, leaving 13 bases between. Authors' data handling: The assay estimated nucleated cells by amplifying reference gene primers. This table comes from immunoSEQ multiplex PCR, and its TCRdb copy is limited to in-frame clones, with some not included. For V, J and clone size, that table is used; D and trimming come from the DNA. This table has about 460,000 clones, around nine tenths appearing once.

The sequencing input was PBMCs or T cells enriched from blood (not recorded which). This clonotype was obtained from a woman in her sixties or seventies who had recovered from COVID-19. The V and J genes are TRBV9 and TRBJ2-6, with D perhaps matching TRBD2 (6 bases). DNA for the CDR3: TGTGCCAGCAGCTCCGGGGGTACCCCTGGGGCCAACGTCCTGACTTTC. Amino acid sequence: CASSSGGTPGANVLTF.